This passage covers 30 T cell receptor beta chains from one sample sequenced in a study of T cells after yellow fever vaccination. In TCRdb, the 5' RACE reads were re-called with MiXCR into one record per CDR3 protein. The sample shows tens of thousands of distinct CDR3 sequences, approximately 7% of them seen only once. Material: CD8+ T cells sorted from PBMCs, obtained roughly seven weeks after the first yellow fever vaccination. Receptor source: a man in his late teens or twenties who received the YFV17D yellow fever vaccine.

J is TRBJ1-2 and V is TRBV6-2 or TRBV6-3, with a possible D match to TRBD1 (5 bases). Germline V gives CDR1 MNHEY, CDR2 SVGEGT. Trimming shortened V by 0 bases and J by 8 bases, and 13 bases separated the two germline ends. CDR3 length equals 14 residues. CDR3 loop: CASSYSSPGRGYTF. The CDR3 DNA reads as TGTGCCAGCAGTTACTCGAGTCCAGGGAGAGGCTACACCTTC.

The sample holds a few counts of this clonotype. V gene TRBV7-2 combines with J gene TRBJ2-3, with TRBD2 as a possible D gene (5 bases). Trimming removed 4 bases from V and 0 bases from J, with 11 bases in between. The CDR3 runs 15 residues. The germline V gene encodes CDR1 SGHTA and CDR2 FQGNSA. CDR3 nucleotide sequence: TGTGCCAGCAGCTCCGGGATCCTGAGCACAGATACGCAGTATTTT. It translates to CASSSGILSTDTQYF. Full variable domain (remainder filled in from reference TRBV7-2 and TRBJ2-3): GAGVSQSPSNKVTEKGKDVELRCDPISGHTALYWYRQSLGQGLEFLIYFQGNSAPDKSGLPSDRFSAERTGGSVSTLTIQRTQQEDSAVYLCASSSGILSTDTQYFGPGTRLTVL.

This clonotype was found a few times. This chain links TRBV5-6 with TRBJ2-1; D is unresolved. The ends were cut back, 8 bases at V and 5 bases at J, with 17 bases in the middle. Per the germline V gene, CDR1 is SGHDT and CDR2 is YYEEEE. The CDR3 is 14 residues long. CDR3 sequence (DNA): TGTGCCAGGGGCCCCGGGCTACGGCACAATGAGCAGTTCTTC. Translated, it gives CARGPGLRHNEQFF.

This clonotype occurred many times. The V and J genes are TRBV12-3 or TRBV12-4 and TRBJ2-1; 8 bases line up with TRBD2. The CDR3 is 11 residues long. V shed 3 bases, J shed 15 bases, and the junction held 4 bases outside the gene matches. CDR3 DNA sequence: TGTGCCAGCAGTTTCGGGGGGGAGGGGTTCTTC. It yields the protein CASSFGGEGFF.

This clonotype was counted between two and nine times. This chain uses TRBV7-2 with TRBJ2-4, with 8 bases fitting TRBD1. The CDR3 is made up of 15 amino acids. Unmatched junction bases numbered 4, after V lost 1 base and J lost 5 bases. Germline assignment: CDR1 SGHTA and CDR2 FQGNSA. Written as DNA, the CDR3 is TGTGCCAGCAGCTTAGGTTTACAGGGGGAAAACATTCAGTACTTC. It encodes CASSLGLQGENIQYF. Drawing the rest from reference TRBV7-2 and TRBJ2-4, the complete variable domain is GAGVSQSPSNKVTEKGKDVELRCDPISGHTALYWYRQSLGQGLEFLIYFQGNSAPDKSGLPSDRFSAERTGGSVSTLTIQRTQQEDSAVYLCASSLGLQGENIQYFGAGTRLSVL.

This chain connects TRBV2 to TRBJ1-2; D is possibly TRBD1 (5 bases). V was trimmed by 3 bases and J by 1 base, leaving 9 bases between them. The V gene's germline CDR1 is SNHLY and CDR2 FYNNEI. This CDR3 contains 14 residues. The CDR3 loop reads CASSDGRVNYGYTF. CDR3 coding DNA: TGTGCCAGCAGTGACGGCAGGGTTAACTATGGCTACACCTTC.

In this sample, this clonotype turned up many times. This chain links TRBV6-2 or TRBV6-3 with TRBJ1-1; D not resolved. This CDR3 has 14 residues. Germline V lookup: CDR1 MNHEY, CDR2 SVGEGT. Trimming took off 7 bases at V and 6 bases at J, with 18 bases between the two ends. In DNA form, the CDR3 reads TGTGCCAGCACTTCGGGCCGCGAATGGGCTGAAGCTTTCTTT. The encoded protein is CASTSGREWAEAFF.

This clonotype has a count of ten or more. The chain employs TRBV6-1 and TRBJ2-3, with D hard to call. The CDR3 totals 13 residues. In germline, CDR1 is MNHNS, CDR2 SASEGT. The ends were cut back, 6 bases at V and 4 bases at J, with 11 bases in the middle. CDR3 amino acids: CASRTQGADTQYF. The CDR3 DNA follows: TGTGCCAGCAGAACCCAAGGAGCAGATACGCAGTATTTT.

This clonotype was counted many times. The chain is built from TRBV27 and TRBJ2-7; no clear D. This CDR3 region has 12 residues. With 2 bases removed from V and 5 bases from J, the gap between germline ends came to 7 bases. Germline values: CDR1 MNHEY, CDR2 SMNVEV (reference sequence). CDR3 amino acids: CASSLLGDEQYF. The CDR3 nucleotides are TGTGCCAGCAGTTTACTTGGGGACGAGCAGTACTTC.

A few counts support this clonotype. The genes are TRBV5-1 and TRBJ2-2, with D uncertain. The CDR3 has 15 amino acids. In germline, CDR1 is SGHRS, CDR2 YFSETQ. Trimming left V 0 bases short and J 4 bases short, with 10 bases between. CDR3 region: CASSLVGKSTGELFF. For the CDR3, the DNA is TGCGCCAGCAGCTTGGTCGGCAAGTCCACCGGGGAGCTGTTTTTT.

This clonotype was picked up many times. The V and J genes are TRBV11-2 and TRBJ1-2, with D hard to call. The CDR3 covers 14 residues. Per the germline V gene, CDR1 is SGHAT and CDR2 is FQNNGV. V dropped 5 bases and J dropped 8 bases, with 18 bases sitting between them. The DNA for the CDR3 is TGTGCCAGCAGCCGACGACAAGAGTTCTTGGGCTACACCTTC. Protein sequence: CASSRRQEFLGYTF. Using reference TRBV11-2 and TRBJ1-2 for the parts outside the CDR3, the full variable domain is EAGVAQSPRYKIIEKRQSVAFWCNPISGHATLYWYQQILGQGPKLLIQFQNNGVVDDSQLPKDRFSAERLKGVDSTLKIQPAKLEDSAVYLCASSRRQEFLGYTFGSGTRLTVV.

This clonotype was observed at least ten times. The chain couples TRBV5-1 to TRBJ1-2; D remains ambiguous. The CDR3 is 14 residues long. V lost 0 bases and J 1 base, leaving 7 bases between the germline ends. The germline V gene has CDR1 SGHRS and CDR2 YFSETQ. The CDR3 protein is CASSLERYNYGYTF. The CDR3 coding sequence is TGCGCCAGCAGCTTGGAACGCTATAACTATGGCTACACCTTC. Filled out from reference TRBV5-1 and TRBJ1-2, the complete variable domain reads KAGVTQTPRYLIKTRGQQVTLSCSPISGHRSVSWYQQTPGQGLQFLFEYFSETQRNKGNFPGRFSGRQFSNSRSEMNVSTLELGDSALYLCASSLERYNYGYTFGSGTRLTVV.

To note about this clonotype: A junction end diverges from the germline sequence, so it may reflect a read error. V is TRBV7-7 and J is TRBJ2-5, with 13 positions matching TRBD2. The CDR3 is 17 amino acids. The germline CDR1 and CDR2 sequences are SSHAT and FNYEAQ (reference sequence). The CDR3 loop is CASSAGLAGWDQETQYF. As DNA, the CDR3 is TGTGCTAGCAGCGCGGGACTAGCGGGGTGGGACCAAGAGACCCAGTACTTC.

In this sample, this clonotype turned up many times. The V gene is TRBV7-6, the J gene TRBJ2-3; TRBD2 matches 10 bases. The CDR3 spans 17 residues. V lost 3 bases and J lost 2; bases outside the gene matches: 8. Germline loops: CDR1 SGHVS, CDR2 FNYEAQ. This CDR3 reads CASSLSSGGLITDTQYF. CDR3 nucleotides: TGTGCCAGCAGCTTGTCTAGCGGGGGTTTGATCACAGATACGCAGTATTTT.

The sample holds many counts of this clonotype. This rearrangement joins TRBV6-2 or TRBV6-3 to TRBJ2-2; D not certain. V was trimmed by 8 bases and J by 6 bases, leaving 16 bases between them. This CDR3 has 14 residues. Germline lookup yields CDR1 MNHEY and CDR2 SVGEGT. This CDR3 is CASFPTGFSGELFF. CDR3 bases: TGTGCCAGCTTCCCCACCGGGTTTTCCGGGGAGCTGTTTTTT.

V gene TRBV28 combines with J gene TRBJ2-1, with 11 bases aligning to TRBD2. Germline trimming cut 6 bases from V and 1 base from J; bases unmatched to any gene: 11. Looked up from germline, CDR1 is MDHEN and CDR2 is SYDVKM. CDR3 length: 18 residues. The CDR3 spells CASRAAGLAVPSYNEQFF. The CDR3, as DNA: TGTGCCAGCAGAGCGGCGGGACTAGCGGTCCCGTCCTACAATGAGCAGTTCTTC.

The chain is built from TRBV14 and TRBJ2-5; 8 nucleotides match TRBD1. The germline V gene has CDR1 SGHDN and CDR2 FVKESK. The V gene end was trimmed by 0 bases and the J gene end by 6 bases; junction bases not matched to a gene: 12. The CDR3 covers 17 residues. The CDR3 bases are TGTGCCAGCAGCCAAGACCCTCTGACAGGGGCCCCCAAGACCCAGTACTTC. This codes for CASSQDPLTGAPKTQYF.

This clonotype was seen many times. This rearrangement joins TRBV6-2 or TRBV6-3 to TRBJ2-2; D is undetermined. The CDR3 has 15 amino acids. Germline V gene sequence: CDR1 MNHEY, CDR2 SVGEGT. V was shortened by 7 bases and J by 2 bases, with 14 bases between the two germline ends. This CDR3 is CASKPWTRNTGELFF. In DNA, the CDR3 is TGTGCCAGCAAACCCTGGACCCGAAACACCGGGGAGCTGTTTTTT.

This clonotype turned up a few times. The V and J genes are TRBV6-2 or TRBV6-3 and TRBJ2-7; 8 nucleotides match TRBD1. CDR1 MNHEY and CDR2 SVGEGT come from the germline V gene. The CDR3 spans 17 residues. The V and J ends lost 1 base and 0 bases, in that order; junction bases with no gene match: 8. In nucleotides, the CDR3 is TGTGCCAGCAGTTACTTCTTGGGGACAGGCCCCTCCTACGAGCAGTACTTC. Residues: CASSYFLGTGPSYEQYF.

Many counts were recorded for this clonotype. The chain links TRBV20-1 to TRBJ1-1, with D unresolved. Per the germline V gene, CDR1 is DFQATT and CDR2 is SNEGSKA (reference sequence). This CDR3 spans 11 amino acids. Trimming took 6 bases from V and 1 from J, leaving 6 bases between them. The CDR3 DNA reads TGCAGTGCCGCACGGAACACTGAAGCTTTCTTT. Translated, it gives CSAARNTEAFF.

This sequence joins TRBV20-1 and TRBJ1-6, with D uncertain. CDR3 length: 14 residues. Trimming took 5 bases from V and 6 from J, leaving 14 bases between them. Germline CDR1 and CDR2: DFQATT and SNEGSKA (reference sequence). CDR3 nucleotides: TGCAGTGCTGCCCTAGGTGTGCTTAATTCACCCCTCCACTTT. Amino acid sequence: CSAALGVLNSPLHF.

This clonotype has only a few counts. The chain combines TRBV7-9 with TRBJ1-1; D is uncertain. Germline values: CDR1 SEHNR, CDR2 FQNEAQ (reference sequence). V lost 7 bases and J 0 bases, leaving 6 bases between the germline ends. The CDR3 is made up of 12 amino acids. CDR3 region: CASTYLNTEAFF. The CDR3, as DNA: TGTGCCAGCACCTACCTGAACACTGAAGCTTTCTTT.

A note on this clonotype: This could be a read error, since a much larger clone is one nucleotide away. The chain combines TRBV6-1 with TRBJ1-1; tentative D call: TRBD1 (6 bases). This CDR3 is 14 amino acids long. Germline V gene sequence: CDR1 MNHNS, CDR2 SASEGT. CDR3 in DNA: TGTGCCAGCAGCCGTTGGGGGGGGCTGACTGAAGGTTTCTTT. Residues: CASSRWGGLTEGFF.

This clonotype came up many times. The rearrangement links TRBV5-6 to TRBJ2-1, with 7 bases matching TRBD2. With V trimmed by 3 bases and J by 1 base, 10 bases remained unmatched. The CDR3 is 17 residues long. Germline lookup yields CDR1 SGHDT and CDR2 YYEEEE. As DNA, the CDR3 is TGTGCCAGCAGCTCCACCATGGGGGGGGAATCCTACAATGAGCAGTTCTTC. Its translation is CASSSTMGGESYNEQFF. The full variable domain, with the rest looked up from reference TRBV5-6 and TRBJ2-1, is DAGVTQSPTHLIKTRGQQVTLRCSPKSGHDTVSWYQQALGQGPQFIFQYYEEEERQRGNFPDRFSGHQFPNYSSELNVNALLLGDSALYLCASSSTMGGESYNEQFFGPGTRLTVL.

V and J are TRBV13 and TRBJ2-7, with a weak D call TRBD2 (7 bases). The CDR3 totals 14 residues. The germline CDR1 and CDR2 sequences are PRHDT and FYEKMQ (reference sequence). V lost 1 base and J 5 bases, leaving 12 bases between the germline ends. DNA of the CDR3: TGTGCCAGCAGCTTAGAAGGGGGGGTACACGAGCAGTACTTC. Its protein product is CASSLEGGVHEQYF.

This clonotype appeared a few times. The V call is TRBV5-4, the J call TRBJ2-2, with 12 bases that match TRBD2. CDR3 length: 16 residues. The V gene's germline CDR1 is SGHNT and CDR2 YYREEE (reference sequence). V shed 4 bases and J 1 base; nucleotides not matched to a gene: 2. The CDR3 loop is CASSETSGGNTGELFF. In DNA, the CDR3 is TGTGCCAGCAGCGAGACTAGCGGGGGGAACACCGGGGAGCTGTTTTTT.

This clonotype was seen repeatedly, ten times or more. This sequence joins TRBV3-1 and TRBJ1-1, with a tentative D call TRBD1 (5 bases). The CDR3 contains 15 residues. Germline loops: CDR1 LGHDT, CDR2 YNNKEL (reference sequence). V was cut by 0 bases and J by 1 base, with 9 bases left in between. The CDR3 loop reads CASSQDRQRNTEAFF. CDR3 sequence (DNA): TGTGCCAGCAGCCAAGATAGACAGAGGAACACTGAAGCTTTCTTT. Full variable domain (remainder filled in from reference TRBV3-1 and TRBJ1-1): DTAVSQTPKYLVTQMGNDKSIKCEQNLGHDTMYWYKQDSKKFLKIMFSYNNKELIINETVPNRFSPKSPDKAHLNLHINSLELGDSAVYFCASSQDRQRNTEAFFGQGTRLTVV.

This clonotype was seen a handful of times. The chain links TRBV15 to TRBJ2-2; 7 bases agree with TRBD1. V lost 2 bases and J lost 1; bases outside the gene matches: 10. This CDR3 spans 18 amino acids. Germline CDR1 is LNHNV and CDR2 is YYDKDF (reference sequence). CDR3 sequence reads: CATSRNRGHNLNTGELFF. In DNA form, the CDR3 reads TGTGCCACCAGCAGAAACAGGGGCCACAACCTGAACACCGGGGAGCTGTTTTTT.

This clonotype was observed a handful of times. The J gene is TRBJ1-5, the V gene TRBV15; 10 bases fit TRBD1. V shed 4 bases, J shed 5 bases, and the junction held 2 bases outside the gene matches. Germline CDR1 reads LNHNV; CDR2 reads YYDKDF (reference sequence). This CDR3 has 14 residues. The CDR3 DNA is TGTGCCACCAGCAAGGACAGGGGGTATCAGCCCCAGCATTTT. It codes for CATSKDRGYQPQHF.

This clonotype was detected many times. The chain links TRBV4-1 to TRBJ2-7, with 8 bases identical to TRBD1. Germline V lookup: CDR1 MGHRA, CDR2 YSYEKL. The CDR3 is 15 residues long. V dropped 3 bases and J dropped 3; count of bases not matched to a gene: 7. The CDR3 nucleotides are TGCGCCAGCAGCCATCAAACAGGGGGAAGCTACGAGCAGTACTTC. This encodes CASSHQTGGSYEQYF.